This record concerns one T cell receptor beta chain sequence. Its specificity is not known. Time point of the sample: week 35, safety follow-up. What each vaccine dose contained was 300 ug of mutant IDH1 20-mer peptide, accompanied by topical imiquimod. The CDR3 has 18 residues. V gave up 4 bases and J gave up 7 bases; unmatched junction bases: 23. The germline V gene encodes CDR1 SGHNT and CDR2 YYREEE (reference sequence). The method was immunoSEQ multiplex PCR; TCRdb's version includes in-frame clones alone and lacks a portion of them. The table shows 58,000 or so clones, with about 86% occurring only once. The sample comes from a study of a mutant IDH1 vaccine in newly diagnosed glioma.

The clonotype comes from a man in his forties or fifties with glioma. The sequenced sample was PBMCs, obtained from a glioma patient whose treatment included an IDH1 peptide vaccine. This sequence joins TRBV5-4 and TRBJ2-7; 7 bases are shared with TRBD2. CDR3 nucleotide sequence: TGTGCCAGCAGCATCCCGGGACCGCCGGGACTATCCTCGGGGGAGCAGTACTTC. This sequence encodes CASSIPGPPGLSSGEQYF.